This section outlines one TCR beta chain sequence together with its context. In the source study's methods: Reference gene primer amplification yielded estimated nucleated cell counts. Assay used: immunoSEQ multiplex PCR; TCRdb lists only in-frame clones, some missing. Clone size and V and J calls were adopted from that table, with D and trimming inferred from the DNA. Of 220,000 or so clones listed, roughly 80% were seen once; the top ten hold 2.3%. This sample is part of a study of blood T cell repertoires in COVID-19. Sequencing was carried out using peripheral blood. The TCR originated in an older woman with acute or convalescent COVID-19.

CDR3 in DNA: TGTGCCAGCAGCCACTTCGCCAGGGGTTCCAATACGCAGTATTTT. Translated: CASSHFARGSNTQYF. The chain carries TRBV3-1 (or the pseudogene TRBV3-2) and TRBJ2-3, with D maybe TRBD1 (6 bases). From germline, CDR1 is LGHDT and CDR2 YNNKEL (reference sequence). V lost 3 bases to trimming and J lost 7 bases, with 17 bases between them. CDR3 length: 15 amino acids.